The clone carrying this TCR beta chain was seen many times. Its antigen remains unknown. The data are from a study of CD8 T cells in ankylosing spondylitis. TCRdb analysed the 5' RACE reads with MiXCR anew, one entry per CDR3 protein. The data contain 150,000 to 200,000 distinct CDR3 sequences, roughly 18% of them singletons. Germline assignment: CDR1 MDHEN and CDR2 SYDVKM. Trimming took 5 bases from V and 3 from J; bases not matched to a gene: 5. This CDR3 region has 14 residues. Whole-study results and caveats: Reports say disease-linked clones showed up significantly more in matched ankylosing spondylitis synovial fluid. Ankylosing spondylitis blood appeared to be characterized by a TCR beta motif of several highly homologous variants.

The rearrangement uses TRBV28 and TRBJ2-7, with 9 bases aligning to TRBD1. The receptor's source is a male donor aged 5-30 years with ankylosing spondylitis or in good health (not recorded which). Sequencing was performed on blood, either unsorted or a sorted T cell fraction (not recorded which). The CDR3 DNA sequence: TGTGCCAGCAGTCCAGGGACAGGGCTCTACGAGCAGTACTTC. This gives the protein CASSPGTGLYEQYF.